This is a list of T cell receptor beta chains from one sample in a study of Tregs in tolerant kidney transplant recipients. Sequenced by immunoSEQ multiplex PCR; TCRdb stores in-frame clones only, minus some. The sample carries approximately 44,000 clones, less than 97% recorded once. These receptors' antigens are unknown. Sequenced: Tregs from blood cultured with allogeneic cells. These receptors were taken from a human donor in good health. Both conserved end residues are part of each CDR3. The D gene is left open where the match is weak. Expanded clones get a size class; other rows say once, few or many, or leave the size out.

v_gene	d_gene	abundance	j_gene	CDR3aa	CDR3nt
TRBV5-6	NA	NA	TRBJ2-5	CASSLGAGTLETQYF	TGTGCCAGCAGCTTGGGAGCCGGGACATTGGAGACCCAGTACTTC
TRBV29-1	TRBD1	NA	TRBJ2-7	CSVWDSHGYEQYF	TGCAGCGTTTGGGACAGCCACGGCTACGAGCAGTACTTC
TRBV27	NA	NA	TRBJ2-7	CASSLKGPSYEQYF	TGTGCCAGCAGTTTAAAGGGGCCATCTTACGAGCAGTACTTC
TRBV5-1	TRBD1	NA	TRBJ1-1	CASSLDRGGYEAFF	TGCGCCAGCAGCCTTGACAGGGGGGGTTATGAAGCTTTCTTT
TRBV5-1	NA	NA	TRBJ1-5	CASSAGGSNQPQHF	TGCGCCAGCAGCGCCGGGGGAAGCAATCAGCCCCAGCATTTT
TRBV5-5	TRBD2	once	TRBJ2-5	CASSESTSGRPQETQYF	TGTGCCAGCAGCGAGAGTACTAGCGGGAGACCTCAAGAGACCCAGTACTTC
TRBV5-4	TRBD2	once	TRBJ2-1	CASRVTSGLYSYNEQFF	TGTGCCAGCAGAGTTACTAGCGGGTTGTACTCCTACAATGAGCAGTTCTTC
TRBV6-1	NA	NA	TRBJ2-2	CASSTSHTAPGELFF	TGTGCCAGCAGCACTAGCCATACAGCACCCGGGGAGCTGTTTTTT
TRBV5-1	TRBD2	NA	TRBJ2-7	CASSLLPGLEGYEQYF	TGCGCCAGCAGTCTCCTTCCGGGACTAGAGGGCTACGAGCAGTACTTC
TRBV6-5	NA	once	TRBJ2-7	CASREAGLYEQYF	TGTGCCAGCAGGGAGGCGGGCCTCTACGAGCAGTACTTC
TRBV7-9	NA	NA	TRBJ2-7	CASSLKGYEQYF	TGTGCCAGCAGCTTAAAGGGTTACGAGCAGTACTTC
TRBV15	NA	once	TRBJ1-4	CATSRDLRSEKLFF	TGTGCCACCAGCAGGGACCTTCGTTCTGAAAAACTGTTTTTT
TRBV7-2	NA	few	TRBJ2-7	CASSPRHRSYEQYF	TGTGCCAGCAGCCCAAGACATCGCTCCTACGAGCAGTACTTC
TRBV14	NA	NA	TRBJ1-1	CASSRGRAWTVNTEAFF	TGTGCCAGCAGCCGGGGAAGGGCATGGACGGTTAACACTGAAGCTTTCTTT
TRBV7-2	TRBD1	NA	TRBJ1-2	CASSPIGQGGANYGYTF	TGTGCCAGCAGCCCTATCGGACAGGGTGGGGCGAACTATGGCTACACCTTC
TRBV9	NA	NA	TRBJ1-5	CASSPSGTFQKRPQHF	TGTGCCAGCAGCCCTAGTGGGACCTTCCAAAAGAGGCCCCAGCATTTT
TRBV28	TRBD1	NA	TRBJ1-2	CASSLRTGTYGYTF	TGTGCCAGCAGCCTCCGGACAGGGACGTATGGCTACACCTTC
TRBV20-1	NA	NA	TRBJ2-3	CSATSTDTQYF	TGCAGTGCCACGAGCACAGATACGCAGTATTTT
TRBV6-4	NA	NA	TRBJ1-1	CASSQLLNTEAFF	TGTGCCAGCAGTCAGCTTTTGAACACTGAAGCTTTCTTT
TRBV6-5	NA	NA	TRBJ1-6	CASSPGRYNSPLHF	TGTGCCAGCAGTCCCGGCCGTTATAATTCACCCCTCCACTTT
TRBV5-8	NA	once	TRBJ2-3	CASSLGQIRMDTQYF	TGTGCCAGCAGCTTGGGACAGATACGAATGGATACGCAGTATTTT
TRBV5-1	TRBD1	NA	TRBJ1-2	CASSDPGQGYLGYTF	TGCGCCAGCAGCGACCCGGGACAGGGGTATTTGGGCTACACCTTC
TRBV7-9	TRBD1	NA	TRBJ2-7	CASSLQGVEQYF	TGTGCCAGCAGCTTACAGGGGGTCGAGCAGTACTTC
TRBV6-1	TRBD2	NA	TRBJ2-5	CASRKRDPATQYF	TGTGCCAGCCGGAAGCGGGACCCTGCGACCCAGTACTTC
TRBV27	TRBD1	NA	TRBJ2-1	CASSLPPRTGSSYNEQFF	TGTGCCAGCAGTTTACCCCCCAGGACAGGGAGCTCCTACAATGAGCAGTTCTTC
TRBV5-6	NA	NA	TRBJ1-1	CASSLDFGGVSTEAFF	TGTGCCAGCAGCTTGGACTTCGGGGGTGTATCGACTGAAGCTTTCTTT
TRBV5-1	TRBD2	NA	TRBJ2-5	CASSLVGSGGQETQYF	TGCGCCAGCAGCTTGGTCGGTAGCGGGGGACAAGAGACCCAGTACTTC
TRBV29-1	NA	NA	TRBJ2-5	CSVGQGEAAETQYF	TGCAGCGTTGGCCAGGGTGAAGCCGCGGAGACCCAGTACTTC
TRBV19	TRBD1	few	TRBJ1-5	CASRRGTGEGQPQHF	TGTGCCAGTAGGAGAGGGACAGGGGAGGGTCAGCCCCAGCATTTT
TRBV7-9	NA	few	TRBJ1-2	CASSAQQGISYGYTF	TGTGCCAGCAGCGCCCAACAGGGAATCTCCTATGGCTACACCTTC
TRBV18	TRBD1	NA	TRBJ1-2	CASSLGTGDYGYTF	TGTGCCAGCTCACTAGGGACAGGAGACTATGGCTACACCTTC
TRBV7-9	TRBD1	NA	TRBJ1-5	CASSLARTGENQPQHF	TGTGCCAGCAGCTTAGCGAGGACAGGGGAAAATCAGCCCCAGCATTTT